These 27 T cell receptor beta chains were sequenced from one sample in a study of shared clonotypes between healthy human individuals. Sequencing was performed with immunoSEQ multiplex PCR; in TCRdb, only in-frame clones are kept and a portion is missing. This table has 2,500,000 or so clones, roughly 90% appearing once. The sequenced sample was naive CD4+ T cells from PBMCs. Subset of the sample: CD45RA+ positively selected. Every receptor here comes from a man between 18 and 35 years old in good health. Some clones in this sample may be carry-over from other donors' samples.

The CDR3 reads CSATYTQYF. For the CDR3, the DNA is TGCAGTGCTACTTATACGCAGTATTTT. V usage is TRBV20-1 and J usage is TRBJ2-3; no definite D call. The germline gives CDR1 DFQATT, CDR2 SNEGSKA (reference sequence). V was shortened by 4 bases and J by 7 bases, with 3 bases between the two germline ends. The CDR3 is 9 residues long.

The rearrangement uses TRBV6-1 and TRBJ2-7; no clear D gene. Deletions cut 1 base from V and 0 bases from J, with 10 bases between. CDR3 size: 15 residues. CDR1 is MNHNS and CDR2 is SASEGT in the germline V gene. CDR3: CASSEGTTHSYEQYF. CDR3 DNA: TGTGCCAGCAGTGAAGGGACGACTCACTCCTACGAGCAGTACTTC.

The genes are TRBV28 and TRBJ2-3, with TRBD2 matching 13 bases. This CDR3 spans 15 amino acids. The junction had 5 bases not matched to a gene; V was cut back by 5 bases and J by 6 bases. The V gene's germline CDR1 is MDHEN and CDR2 SYDVKM. The chain's CDR3 is CASSRTSGSYDTQYF. CDR3 bases: TGTGCCAGCAGTCGGACTAGCGGGAGTTATGATACGCAGTATTTT.

The chain joins TRBV19 to TRBJ1-5, with 8 bases fitting TRBD1. Per the germline V gene, CDR1 is LNHDA and CDR2 is SQIVND (reference sequence). The CDR3 loop spans 18 amino acids. The V gene end was trimmed by 5 bases and the J gene end by 0 bases; junction bases not matched to a gene: 12. The CDR3 DNA sequence: TGTGCCAGTAGTCATACCATCAGGGGGCCCGGTAGCAATCAGCCCCAGCATTTT. Translated, it gives CASSHTIRGPGSNQPQHF.

V gene TRBV4-2 combines with J gene TRBJ1-1, with D unresolved. This CDR3 has 15 amino acids. V gave up 3 bases and J gave up 5 bases, with 16 bases separating them. CDR1 is LGHNA and CDR2 is YNFKEQ in the germline V gene. The chain's CDR3 is CASSHPRTETTEAFF. CDR3 DNA: TGTGCCAGCAGCCATCCCAGGACGGAGACAACTGAAGCTTTCTTT.

As concerns this clone: Different DNA sequences within this sample yield the same CDR3. This rearrangement joins TRBV28 to TRBJ1-1, with 8 bases lining up with TRBD1. Per germline, CDR1 MDHEN and CDR2 SYDVKM. This CDR3 spans 14 amino acids. With 5 bases clipped from V and 5 bases from J, the junction kept 7 bases outside the gene matches. The CDR3 is CASSPGGARTEAFF. In nucleotides, the CDR3 is TGTGCCAGCAGTCCAGGGGGCGCCAGAACTGAAGCTTTCTTT.

Points on this clone: The junction differs from germline at one of its ends, possibly a read error. J is TRBJ1-4 and V is TRBV4-2; D perhaps matches TRBD1 (5 bases). Germline CDR1 and CDR2: LGHNA and YNFKEQ. The CDR3 has 16 amino acids. The CDR3: CASTQKDIRTLEKLFF. The CDR3 DNA is TGTGCCAGCACCCAAAAGGACATCCGAACTTTAGAAAAACTGTTTTTT.

V is TRBV21-1 and J is TRBJ2-5; whether TRBD2, the table's D call, matches the DNA was not checked. TRBV21-1 is a pseudogene. The CDR3 has 17 amino acids. The CDR3 region has the DNA TGTGCCAGCAGCAATCATCGGGGACTAGCGGGCCAAGAGACCCAGTACTTC. Translating it yields CASSNHRGLAGQETQYF.

V and J are TRBV5-4 and TRBJ2-5; possibly TRBD1 or TRBD2 for D (5 bases each). Looked up from germline, CDR1 is SGHNT and CDR2 is YYREEE (reference sequence). This CDR3 contains 15 residues. The V gene lost 4 bases and the J gene lost 11 bases, with 24 bases spanning the gap. CDR3 residues: CASSLGTEARGEQYF. Written as DNA, the CDR3 is TGTGCCAGCAGCCTTGGGACGGAGGCCCGGGGTGAGCAGTACTTC.

This clone was counted a single time. The chain combines TRBV5-1 with TRBJ2-1; D is possibly TRBD1 or TRBD2 (5 bases each). The CDR3 runs to 15 residues. CDR1 SGHRS and CDR2 YFSETQ come from the germline V gene. The V and J ends lost 2 bases and 2 bases respectively, with 11 bases between them. The chain's CDR3 is CASSFMRGAYNEQFF. The DNA of the CDR3 is TGCGCCAGCAGCTTCATGAGGGGCGCCTACAATGAGCAGTTCTTC.

This clone was detected once. The chain couples TRBV15 to TRBJ2-3, with 10 positions matching TRBD2. This CDR3 has 15 amino acids. J was trimmed by 3 bases and V by 0 bases; bases with no gene match: 0. Germline CDR1 LNHNV, CDR2 YYDKDF (reference sequence). CDR3 in DNA: TGTGCCACCAGCAGAGAAGCGGGAGGGACAGATACGCAGTATTTT. Translated, it gives CATSREAGGTDTQYF. Based on the CDR3 plus reference TRBV15 and TRBJ2-3, the full variable domain is DAMVIQNPRYQVTQFGKPVTLSCSQTLNHNVMYWYQQKSSQAPKLLFHYYDKDFNNEADTPDNFQSRRPNTSFCFLDIRSPGLGDTAMYLCATSREAGGTDTQYFGPGTRLTVL.

This clone was recorded only once. In DNA, the CDR3 is TGCGCCAGCAGTGGGTTGGGGGCACCGAGCTCCTACAATGAGCAGTTCTTC. Protein sequence: CASSGLGAPSSYNEQFF. The V call is TRBV10-1, the J call TRBJ2-1, with D perhaps matching TRBD1 (6 bases). The ends were cut back, 4 bases at V and 0 bases at J, with 16 bases in the middle. CDR3 size: 17 residues. Germline-derived CDR1 and CDR2 are WNHNN and SYGVQD (reference sequence).

The genes are TRBV6-5 and TRBJ1-5; D remains unclear. The CDR3 sequence is 15 residues long. The germline V and J ends were trimmed by 2 bases and 5 bases, with 13 bases remaining between them. CDR1 and CDR2 (germline): MNHEY, SVGAGI. The CDR3 DNA reads TGTGCCAGCAGTTACAATAGGGAGCGTCATCAGCCCCAGCATTTT. It specifies CASSYNRERHQPQHF.

V is TRBV7-2 and J is TRBJ2-7; TRBD2 might be the D (5 bases). Trimming took 5 bases from V and 5 from J, leaving 16 bases between them. Germline CDR1 SGHTA, CDR2 FQGNSA. The CDR3 runs to 14 residues. CDR3 protein: CASSPRGPGNEQYF. The CDR3, as DNA: TGTGCCAGCAGCCCGCGAGGGCCAGGTAACGAGCAGTACTTC.

This sequence joins TRBV5-1 and TRBJ2-5, with TRBD2 identical over 9 bases. With 4 bases clipped from V and 5 bases from J, the junction kept 9 bases outside the gene matches. Germline assignment: CDR1 SGHRS and CDR2 YFSETQ. This CDR3 has 15 residues. The CDR3 DNA is TGCGCCAGCAGCGGTGGTAGCGGGAGTGGGGAGACCCAGTACTTC. As protein: CASSGGSGSGETQYF.

V and J are TRBV6-5 and TRBJ2-7; 9 nucleotides match TRBD1. The CDR3 is made up of 14 amino acids. The germline V gene has CDR1 MNHEY and CDR2 SVGAGI. V lost 6 bases to trimming and J lost 5 bases; unmatched junction nucleotides: 8. CDR3 sequence reads: CASRAGTGINEQYF. The CDR3 DNA follows: TGTGCCAGCAGGGCCGGGACAGGGATCAACGAGCAGTACTTC.

On this clone: This CDR3 is also generated by other DNA sequences in the sample. The J gene is TRBJ2-7, the V gene TRBV27; 9 bases map to TRBD2. The ends lost 5 bases at V and 3 bases at J; junction bases unmatched: 2. There are 13 residues in the CDR3. Germline-derived CDR1 and CDR2 are MNHEY and SMNVEV (reference sequence). The CDR3 sequence is CASSLSGSYEQYF. CDR3 in DNA: TGTGCCAGCAGTCTTAGCGGGAGCTACGAGCAGTACTTC.

The J gene is TRBJ1-3, the V gene TRBV5-8, with TRBD1 as a possible D gene (5 bases). CDR1 is SGHTS, CDR2 YDEGEE, per germline. Trimming removed 4 bases at V and 0 bases at J, with 11 bases between. The CDR3 contains 15 residues. The CDR3 loop is CASSALTGSGNTIYF. The CDR3 region has the DNA TGTGCCAGCAGCGCCCTTACAGGCTCTGGAAACACCATATATTTT.

The chain employs TRBV9 and TRBJ1-1; 7 nucleotides line up with TRBD1. Looked up from germline, CDR1 is SGDLS and CDR2 is YYNGEE. V trimming: 3 bases; J trimming: 5 bases; junction bases outside the gene matches: 4. This CDR3 region has 13 residues. The CDR3 sequence: CASSADRVTEAFF. CDR3 sequence (DNA): TGTGCCAGCAGCGCCGACAGGGTGACTGAAGCTTTCTTT.

V and J are TRBV5-1 and TRBJ2-2; 9 nucleotides match TRBD2. Per the germline V gene, CDR1 is SGHRS and CDR2 is YFSETQ. The J segment lost 4 bases and the V segment lost 6 bases, leaving 10 bases of the junction unmatched. The CDR3 contains 16 residues. DNA of the CDR3: TGCGCCAGCACCTTACTAGCGGGTGACCCCACCGGGGAGCTGTTTTTT. As protein: CASTLLAGDPTGELFF.

The chain joins TRBV7-2 to TRBJ1-4; D uncertain. The CDR3 spans 16 residues. Germline V CDR1 and CDR2: SGHTA, FQGNSA. With 1 base removed from V and 3 bases from J, the gap between germline ends came to 12 bases. This CDR3 reads CASSLDVWAPNEKLFF. DNA of the CDR3: TGTGCCAGCAGCTTAGATGTTTGGGCGCCTAATGAAAAACTGTTTTTT.

The rearrangement uses TRBV25-1 and TRBJ2-5; D assignment may be TRBD1 or TRBD2 (5 bases each). Trimming removed 3 bases from V and 4 bases from J, with 15 bases in between. In germline, CDR1 is MGHDK, CDR2 SYGVNS. This CDR3 comprises 15 residues. CDR3 amino acids: CASSDAGAILETQYF. Here the CDR3 DNA reads TGTGCCAGCAGTGACGCCGGGGCGATACTAGAGACCCAGTACTTC.

The chain couples TRBV19 to TRBJ2-1; 16 bases are shared with TRBD2. V dropped 3 bases and J dropped 2; count of bases not matched to a gene: 10. The germline CDR1 and CDR2 sequences are LNHDA and SQIVND (reference sequence). The CDR3 has 20 residues. The CDR3 DNA reads as TGTGCCAGTAGTATCCAACCGGGACTAGCGGGAGGGCGGACCTACAATGAGCAGTTCTTC. Encoded protein: CASSIQPGLAGGRTYNEQFF.

The chain recombines TRBV5-5 with TRBJ1-1; no definite D call. V dropped 3 bases and J dropped 5 bases, with 14 bases sitting between them. The CDR3 sequence is 14 residues long. Germline V CDR1 and CDR2: SGHKS, YYEKEE (reference sequence). CDR3 sequence: CASSYQIPGTEAFF. CDR3 in DNA: TGTGCCAGCAGCTATCAAATCCCCGGAACTGAAGCTTTCTTT.

The rearrangement links TRBV28 to TRBJ1-5; no firm D call. The CDR3 totals 15 residues. In germline, CDR1 is MDHEN, CDR2 SYDVKM. V was cut by 3 bases and J by 0 bases, with 9 bases left in between. Written as DNA, the CDR3 is TGTGCCAGCAGTTTGTTGGTACGTAGCAATCAGCCCCAGCATTTT. It encodes CASSLLVRSNQPQHF.

This chain joins TRBV9 and TRBJ2-1; TRBD2 is a possible D gene (5 bases). Trimming shortened V by 4 bases and J by 4 bases, and 15 bases separated the two germline ends. This CDR3 is 15 amino acids long. CDR1 is SGDLS, CDR2 YYNGEE, per germline. The CDR3, as DNA: TGTGCCAGCAGCCCCGGAGGTAGCTGGTACAATGAGCAGTTCTTC. Its protein product is CASSPGGSWYNEQFF.

V gene TRBV5-1 combines with J gene TRBJ2-1; TRBD2 matches at 13 bases. With 7 bases clipped from V and 7 bases from J, the junction kept 8 bases outside the gene matches. CDR1 SGHRS and CDR2 YFSETQ come from the germline V gene. CDR3 length equals 15 residues. The chain's CDR3 is CASLGLAGAKNEQFF. As DNA, the CDR3 is TGCGCCAGCCTCGGACTAGCGGGAGCGAAGAATGAGCAGTTCTTC.